This TCR beta chain was sequenced for a study of control samples from healthy donors and cancer patients. CDR3 length: 13 amino acids. J gave up 8 bases and V 7 bases, and 9 bases lay outside the gene matches. The V gene's germline CDR1 is SGHRS and CDR2 YFSETQ. The table came from immunoSEQ multiplex PCR; TCRdb's copy has only in-frame clones and leaves some out. The table shows some 130,000 clones, with 90% occurring only once. Sequenced input: blood. This clonotype originated in a middle-aged man in good health. The rearrangement uses TRBV5-1 and TRBJ2-4; 7 nucleotides align to TRBD1. The CDR3 spells CASQDRVGDIQYF. CDR3 in DNA: TGCGCCAGCCAAGACAGGGTAGGGGACATTCAGTACTTC.